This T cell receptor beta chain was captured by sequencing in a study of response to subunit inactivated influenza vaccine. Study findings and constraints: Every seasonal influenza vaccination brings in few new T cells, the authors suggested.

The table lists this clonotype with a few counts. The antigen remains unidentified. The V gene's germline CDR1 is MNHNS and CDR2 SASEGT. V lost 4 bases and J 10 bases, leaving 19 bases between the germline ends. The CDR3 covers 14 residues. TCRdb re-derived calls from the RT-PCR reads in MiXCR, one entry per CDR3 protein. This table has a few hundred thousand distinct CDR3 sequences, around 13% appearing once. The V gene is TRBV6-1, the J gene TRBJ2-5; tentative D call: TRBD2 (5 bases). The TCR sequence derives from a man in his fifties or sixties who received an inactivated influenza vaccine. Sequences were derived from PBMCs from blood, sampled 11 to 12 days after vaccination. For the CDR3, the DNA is TGTGCCAGCAGTGCGGACTCGTGTAGTAATTGCCAGTACTTC. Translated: CASSADSCSNCQYF.